This section outlines one T cell receptor (beta chain) sequence together with its context. These data are taken from a study of control samples from healthy donors and cancer patients. Per the germline V gene, CDR1 is MNHGY and CDR2 is SAAAGT. The CDR3 totals 11 residues. V gave up 5 bases and J gave up 7 bases, with 5 bases separating them. Measured with immunoSEQ multiplex PCR; TCRdb has only the in-frame clones, and not every one. The sample has roughly 86,000 clones, 91% seen once; the top ten hold more than 15%. The receptor was isolated from a man younger than 40 in good health. Specimen: blood. The chain is built from TRBV6-8 and TRBJ2-2; D gene unclear. The CDR3 DNA follows: TGTGCCAGCAGTCAGATCGGGGAGCTGTTTTTT. Its translation: CASSQIGELFF.